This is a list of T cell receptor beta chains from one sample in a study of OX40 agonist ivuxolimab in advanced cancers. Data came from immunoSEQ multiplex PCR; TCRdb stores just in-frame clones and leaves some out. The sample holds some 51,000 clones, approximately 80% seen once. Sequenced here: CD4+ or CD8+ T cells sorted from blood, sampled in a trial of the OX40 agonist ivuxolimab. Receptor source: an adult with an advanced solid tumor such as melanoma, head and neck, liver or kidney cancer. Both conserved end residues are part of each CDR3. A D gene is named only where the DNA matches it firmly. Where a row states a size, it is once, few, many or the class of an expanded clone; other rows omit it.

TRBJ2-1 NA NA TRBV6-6 CASSPWEYDNEQFF TGTGCCAGCAGTCCTTGGGAATATGACAATGAGCAGTTCTTC
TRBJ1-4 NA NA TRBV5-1 CASSPDSRGTTNEKLFF TGCGCCAGCAGCCCGGATTCGAGGGGGACAACTAATGAAAAACTGTTTTTT
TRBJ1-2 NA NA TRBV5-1 CASSLDNSNYGYTF TGCGCCAGCAGCTTGGACAATTCTAACTATGGCTACACCTTC
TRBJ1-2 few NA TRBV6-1 CASSVANVGGPNYGYTF TGTGCCAGCAGTGTAGCAAATGTGGGGGGGCCCAACTATGGCTACACCTTC
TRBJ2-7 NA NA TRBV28 CASSLSFSEQYF TGTGCCAGCAGCCTATCCTTTAGCGAGCAGTACTTC
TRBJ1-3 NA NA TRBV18 CASSPVSSGNTIYF TGTGCCAGCTCACCAGTGAGCTCTGGAAACACCATATATTTT
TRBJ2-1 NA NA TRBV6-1 CASSEATSRYNEQFF TGTGCCAGCAGTGAAGCCACTAGCCGATACAATGAGCAGTTCTTC
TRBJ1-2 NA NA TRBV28 CAGQRGSGYTF TGTGCCGGGCAGAGGGGTAGTGGCTACACCTTC
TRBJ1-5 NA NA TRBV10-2 CASSEHFYQPQHF TGCGCCAGCAGTGAGCACTTCTATCAGCCCCAGCATTTT
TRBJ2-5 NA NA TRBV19 CASSILDQETQYF TGTGCCAGTAGTATTTTAGACCAAGAGACCCAGTACTTC
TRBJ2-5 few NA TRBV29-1 CSAEWRDGETQYF TGCAGCGCGGAGTGGAGGGATGGCGAGACCCAGTACTTC
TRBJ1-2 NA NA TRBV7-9 CASSLNFRSGYTF TGTGCCAGCAGCTTAAATTTCCGTTCTGGCTACACCTTC
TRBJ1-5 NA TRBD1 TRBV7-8 CASSLGQGALGNQPQHF TGTGCCAGCAGCTTAGGTCAGGGGGCGCTCGGCAATCAGCCCCAGCATTTT
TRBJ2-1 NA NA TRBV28 CASDPVGQVNNEQFF TGTGCCAGCGACCCAGTGGGGCAGGTTAACAATGAGCAGTTCTTC
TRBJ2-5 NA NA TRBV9 CASSSLQGFQETQYF TGTGCCAGCAGCTCCTTACAGGGCTTTCAAGAGACCCAGTACTTC
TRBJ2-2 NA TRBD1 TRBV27 CASRGTGGSTGELFF TGTGCCAGCAGAGGGACAGGGGGAAGCACCGGGGAGCTGTTTTTT
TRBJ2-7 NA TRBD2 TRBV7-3 CASSSGTGTSGYEQYF TGTGCCAGCAGCTCCGGGACCGGGACTAGCGGCTACGAGCAGTACTTC
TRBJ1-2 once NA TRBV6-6 CASRTEQGNYGYTF TGTGCCAGCAGGACCGAACAGGGAAACTATGGCTACACCTTC
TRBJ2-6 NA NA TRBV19 CASSIVTAYAGANVLTF TGTGCCAGTAGTATAGTCACGGCCTATGCTGGGGCCAACGTCCTGACTTTC
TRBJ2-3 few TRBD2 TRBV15 CATGASGKTTDTQYF TGTGCCACCGGGGCTAGCGGGAAAACCACAGATACGCAGTATTTT
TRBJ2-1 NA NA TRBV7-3 CASSLTMGDEQFF TGTGCCAGCAGCTTAACGATGGGGGATGAGCAGTTCTTC
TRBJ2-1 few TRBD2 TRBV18 CASSPTAGLAGVNNEQFF TGTGCCAGCTCGCCCACTGCGGGACTAGCGGGAGTGAACAATGAGCAGTTCTTC
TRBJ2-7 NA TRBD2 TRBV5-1 CASSLYGSGAYEQYF TGCGCCAGCAGCTTGTATGGTAGCGGGGCCTACGAGCAGTACTTC
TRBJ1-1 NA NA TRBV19 CASSIEGGGTEAFF TGTGCCAGTAGTATAGAGGGAGGCGGCACTGAAGCTTTCTTT
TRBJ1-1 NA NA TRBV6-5 CASTDRRGTEAFF TGTGCCAGCACCGACAGGCGGGGCACTGAAGCTTTCTTT
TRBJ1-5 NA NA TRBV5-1 CASSLEGGDSQPQHF TGCGCCAGCAGCTTGGAAGGGGGTGATAGCCAGCCCCAGCATTTT
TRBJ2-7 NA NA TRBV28 CASRTSGSSYEQYF TGTGCCAGCAGGACCTCGGGCAGCTCCTACGAGCAGTACTTC
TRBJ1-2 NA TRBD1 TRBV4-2 CASSQGPGQGIYGYTF TGTGCCAGCAGCCAAGGGCCGGGACAGGGGATCTATGGCTACACCTTC
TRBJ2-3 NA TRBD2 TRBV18 CASSPGLAGGPGSDTQYF TGTGCCAGCTCACCAGGACTAGCGGGAGGGCCGGGAAGTGATACGCAGTATTTT
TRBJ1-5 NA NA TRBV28 CARVSQHF TGTGCCAGGGTATCCCAGCATTTT
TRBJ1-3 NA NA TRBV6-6 CASRIQGSPGNTIYF TGTGCCAGCAGAATACAGGGCTCCCCTGGAAACACCATATATTTT
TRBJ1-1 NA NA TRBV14 CASSQGGNTEAFF TGTGCCAGCAGCCAAGGCGGGAACACTGAAGCTTTCTTT
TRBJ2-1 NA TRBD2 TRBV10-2 CASRLAGATYNEQFF TGCGCCAGCAGACTAGCGGGAGCCACCTACAATGAGCAGTTCTTC
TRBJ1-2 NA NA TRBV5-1 CASSRSPDSSLGYTF TGCGCCAGCAGCCGAAGCCCCGACAGTTCTCTAGGCTACACCTTC
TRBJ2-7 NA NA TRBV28 CASSYGQYEQYF TGTGCCAGCAGTTACGGACAGTACGAGCAGTACTTC
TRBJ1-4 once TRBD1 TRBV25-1 CASSDSGQGLLGELFF TGTGCCAGCAGTGACTCGGGACAGGGTCTATTGGGGGAACTGTTTTTT
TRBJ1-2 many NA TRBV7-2 CASSLYQGNYGYTF TGTGCCAGCAGCCTCTATCAGGGTAACTATGGCTACACCTTC
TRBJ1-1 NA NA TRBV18 CASSSGGHAEAFF TGTGCCAGCTCAAGCGGTGGGCACGCTGAAGCTTTCTTT
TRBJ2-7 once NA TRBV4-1 CASSSAGLLYF TGCGCCAGCAGCTCAGCAGGGTTGCTGTACTTC
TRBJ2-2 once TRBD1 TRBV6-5 CASSYGTGVTGELFF TGTGCCAGCAGTTACGGGACAGGGGTCACCGGGGAGCTGTTTTTT
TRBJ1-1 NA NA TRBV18 CASLQGLNTEAFF TGTGCCAGCTTACAGGGCTTGAACACTGAAGCTTTCTTT
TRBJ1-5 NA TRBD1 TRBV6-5 CASSPQGGNQPQHF TGTGCCAGCAGTCCACAGGGGGGGAATCAGCCCCAGCATTTT
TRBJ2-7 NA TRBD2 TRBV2 CASRVAGHSYEQYF TGTGCCAGCAGGGTAGCGGGTCACTCCTACGAGCAGTACTTC
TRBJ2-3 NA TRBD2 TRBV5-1 CASSLAPSGGSSTQYF TGCGCCAGCAGCTTGGCCCCTAGCGGGGGTTCAAGTACGCAGTATTTT
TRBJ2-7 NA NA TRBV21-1 CASSTPDGGSSYEQYF TGTGCCAGCAGCACCCCAGATGGGGGTAGCTCCTACGAGCAGTACTTC
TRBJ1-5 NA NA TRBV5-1 CASSLRGDSNQPQHF TGCGCCAGCAGCTTGAGAGGGGATAGCAATCAGCCCCAGCATTTT
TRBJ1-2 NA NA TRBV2 CASSNPRHRANYGYTF TGTGCCAGCAGTAACCCCCGACATAGAGCTAACTATGGCTACACCTTC
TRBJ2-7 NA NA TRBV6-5 CASSFRSGGTDEQYF TGTGCCAGCAGTTTTCGTTCTGGCGGGACGGACGAGCAGTACTTC
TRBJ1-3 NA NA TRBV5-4 CASSLTPLSGNTIYF TGTGCCAGCAGCTTGACTCCCCTCTCTGGAAACACCATATATTTT
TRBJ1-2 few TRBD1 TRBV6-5 CASSRQTGTYGYTF TGTGCCAGCAGCAGACAGACAGGGACCTATGGCTACACCTTC
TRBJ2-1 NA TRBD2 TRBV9 CASTNLPSAGVSDEQFF TGTGCCAGCACCAACCTCCCTAGTGCGGGAGTTAGCGATGAGCAGTTCTTC
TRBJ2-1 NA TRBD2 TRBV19 CASSIPSGTSDNEQFF TGTGCCAGTAGTATTCCATCCGGGACTAGCGACAATGAGCAGTTCTTC
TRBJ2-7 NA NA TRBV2 CASSGLRFEQYF TGTGCCAGCAGTGGGCTGAGATTCGAGCAGTACTTC
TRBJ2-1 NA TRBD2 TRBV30 CAWNSGSGNEQFF TGTGCCTGGAATAGCGGGAGCGGGAATGAGCAGTTCTTC
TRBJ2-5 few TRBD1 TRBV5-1 CASSAQGAGETQYF TGCGCCAGCAGCGCACAGGGGGCAGGTGAGACCCAGTACTTC